This T cell receptor (beta chain) was sequenced for a study of blood T cell repertoires in COVID-19. Study as a whole: From the United States, Italy and Spain came samples of acute and convalescent COVID-19. The analysed material was cDNA or gDNA that came from T cells, B-cell-depleted T cells, or PBMCs.

Enrolment of Seattle patients took place during active infection, and they were followed longitudinally. The germline V gene has CDR1 SEHNR and CDR2 FQNEAQ (reference sequence). The CDR3 runs to 15 residues. V was cut by 4 bases and J by 7 bases, with 17 bases left in between. Original analysis: Amplification of reference gene primers provided the estimated nucleated cell counts. TCRdb's table, derived via immunoSEQ multiplex PCR, lists solely in-frame clones and lacks some. The V and J calls and the clone size are those of that table, but D and trimming were determined from the DNA. The table lists about 390,000 clones, around 87% of them singletons, with over 2% in the top ten.

The chain has TRBV7-9 and TRBJ2-1, with a tentative D call TRBD1 (5 bases). Material for sequencing was peripheral blood. The receptor was derived from a woman in her fifties or sixties with COVID-19, enrolled during active disease. The CDR3 is CASSSGAGSRNEQFF. The CDR3 coding sequence is TGTGCCAGCAGCTCTGGGGCAGGCTCGCGAAATGAGCAGTTCTTC.